This T cell receptor (beta chain) was obtained from a study of T cell responses to AZD1222 COVID-19 vaccine (dated by TCRdb to the early 2020s). For context, the study as a whole: AZD1222 recipients given second doses at about 4 weeks or at about 12 weeks were pooled, since spike-specific TCR depth and breadth were not found to differ between the two schedules. Trial participants were enrolled by age into subgroups of 18-55, 56-69 and 70-plus years, and about 150, 27 and 61 TCR-sequenced participants, respectively, were included in these subgroups. TCR sequencing covered roughly 230 trial participants: approximately 200 given two doses of AZD1222 and 26 given two doses of MenACWY control vaccine. Broader findings and caveats from the paper: A significant rise in spike-specific TCR breadth and depth was observed after two AZD1222 doses relative to day 0 and relative to MenACWY recipients. Epitopes outside the regions mutated in the B.1.351 and B.1.1.7 variants were reportedly recognized by nearly half of the unique spike-specific TCRs. Because no day 14 peak-response samples were available, the repertoires could be characterized only after the peak T cell response. Only six AZD1222 recipients were SARS-CoV-2 seropositive at baseline, limiting conclusions about previously exposed vaccinees. Vaccine-associated CD4 TCRs spanned the whole spike protein, with dominant responses in regions 160-218 and 743-854. Participants were mostly white British, with more females than males. The authors suggested clonal diversity may have been underestimated. In the small 56-69-year group, the increase in depth fell short of significance, most likely because of low power.

Counted from cysteine to phenylalanine, this CDR3 has 11 amino acids. This entry keeps only the CDR3 DNA: 33 bases, framed from base 1. CDR1 and CDR2 were assigned from the germline V gene (reference sequence) as LGHDT and YNNKEL. V loses 4 bases, J loses 15 bases, and the germline ends lie 13 bases apart. Regarding this clone: It lacks a known antigen. There are no base qualities to consult, and no much larger clone falls within one base.

The CDR3 regions of human TCRbeta chains were analyzed by immunosequencing. Per the original workflow: Repertoire TCRs were checked for matches against a reference library of SARS-CoV-2-specific TCRs that had been generated using the MIRA antigen-specificity platform. Breadth meant the fraction of unique TCRs that were SARS-CoV-2-associated, whereas depth meant the fraction of total T cells that were SARS-CoV-2-associated. Using the MIRA data, each spike-specific TCR was assigned both to the spike region to which the TCR was reactive and to a CD4 or CD8 class. Log10-transformed breadth and depth values were compared by one-way ANOVA with Sidak's multiple comparisons tests. Drawn from immuneACCESS, this table holds only the in-frame rearrangements with V and J called that TCRdb kept. Clones are partly lost; checked studies trace under half to an unresolved V gene and leave the rest unexplained. V and J calls and clone size are those listed in that table; D and trimming were worked out from the DNA. This sample holds tens of thousands of clones; around 84% were observed only once. 6.5% to 8% of the sample goes to the ten largest clones.

What the time point label conveys for this sample: baseline before first vaccination. Samples from vaccinated people were obtained from the UK trials COV001 and COV002, which included a single-blind randomized controlled phase 2/3 trial of AZD1222 (ChAdOx1 nCoV-19) in healthy adults. For TCRbeta chain sequencing, PBMC samples were collected from trial participants at day 0 and at day 28 after the second dose. Sequenced material: peripheral blood, taken on day 0 of AZD1222 vaccination. The receptor was isolated from an adult in good health. This receptor chain uses TRBV3-1 (or the pseudogene TRBV3-2) and TRBJ2-1; the D gene is perhaps TRBD1 or TRBD2, as each covers 6 bases. CDR3 sequence: CASSRGAGPFF. The DNA reads TGTGCCAGCAGCCGGGGGGCAGGGCCGTTCTTC.